Listed below are T cell receptor beta chains from one sample, sequenced in a study of blood T cell repertoires in COVID-19. Profiled with immunoSEQ multiplex PCR; TCRdb holds only in-frame clones, not every one. The table lists over 95,000 clones, about 88% of them singletons, with less than 3.5% in the top ten. The sequenced material came from peripheral blood. The receptors were sampled from a man in his forties with acute or convalescent COVID-19. Both conserved end residues are part of each CDR3. A D gene is named only where the DNA matches it firmly. Part of the rows lack a size; the others show once, few, many or a class for expanded clones.

d_gene	abundance	v_gene	j_gene	CDR3nt	CDR3aa
-	-	TRBV4-2	TRBJ2-7	TGTGCCAGCAGCCAAGAAGCGGCAGTCCCTTACTACGAGCAGTACTTC	CASSQEAAVPYYEQYF
TRBD2	-	TRBV2	TRBJ2-3	TGTGCCAGCACAGGACTAGCGGGGTACACAGATACGCAGTATTTT	CASTGLAGYTDTQYF
-	-	TRBV4-3	TRBJ1-2	TGCGCCAGCAGCCAAAGTCGGGGGGCTGGGGGCGGCTACACCTTC	CASSQSRGAGGGYTF
TRBD1	-	TRBV6-1	TRBJ2-7	TGTGCCAGCAGGCCCGGGGACAGGGAATACGAGCAGTACTTC	CASRPGDREYEQYF
TRBD1	-	TRBV29-1	TRBJ1-1	TGCAGCGTTGAAGGTTACAGGGGGCGAACTGAAGCTTTCTTT	CSVEGYRGRTEAFF
-	-	TRBV5-4	TRBJ1-1	TGTGCCAGCAGCTTGGGTACCTCAGGGGTCACTGAAGCTTTCTTT	CASSLGTSGVTEAFF
TRBD1	-	TRBV6-5	TRBJ2-7	TGTGCCAGCAGTCCTCGGGACAGCTCCTACGAGCAGTACTTC	CASSPRDSSYEQYF
TRBD2	-	TRBV6-1	TRBJ2-7	TGTGCCAGCAGTGAACGAGGCGCGGGGGGGTCCTACGAGCAGTACTTC	CASSERGAGGSYEQYF
TRBD1	-	TRBV7-8	TRBJ2-4	TGTGCCAGCAGTTCAAACAGGGGGTTGAGAAACATTCAGTACTTC	CASSSNRGLRNIQYF
TRBD2	-	TRBV2	TRBJ2-1	TGTGCCAGCCATACTAGCGGGGGGGCCTTTGAGCAGTTCTTC	CASHTSGGAFEQFF
TRBD2	-	TRBV28	TRBJ2-7	TGTGCCAGCAGTTTGTCCCGGGGGGCCTACGAGCAGTACTTC	CASSLSRGAYEQYF
-	-	TRBV7-2	TRBJ1-1	TGTGCCAGCATCCTGGTTGGGGGGGTCACTGAAGCTTTCTTT	CASILVGGVTEAFF
-	-	TRBV6-2/TRBV6-3	TRBJ1-5	TGTGCCAGCAGTAGGACAGACTATAGCAATCAGCCCCAGCATTTT	CASSRTDYSNQPQHF
-	-	TRBV2	TRBJ2-1	TGTGCCAGCAGTGAATCCAGGTTGGGTTACAATGAGCAGTTCTTC	CASSESRLGYNEQFF
TRBD1	-	TRBV6-1	TRBJ2-3	TGTGCCAGCAGTGGAGGCGAGAGGGACAGGGGGCTCACAGATACGCAGTATTTT	CASSGGERDRGLTDTQYF
-	-	TRBV6-5	TRBJ1-1	TGTGCCAGCACTCCGGTCTGGAACACTGAAGCTTTCTTT	CASTPVWNTEAFF
TRBD2	-	TRBV10-3	TRBJ2-2	TGTGCCATCAGTGAGTCGTCTAGCGGGGTGAACACCGGGGAGCTGTTTTTT	CAISESSSGVNTGELFF
-	few	TRBV29-1	TRBJ1-1	TGCAGCGTTGAAGATCTGAGGGAAGCTTTCTTT	CSVEDLREAFF
-	once	TRBV7-8	TRBJ2-7	TGTGCCAGCACCCTCACGGGGGACAGAGCCTACGAGCAGTACTTC	CASTLTGDRAYEQYF
-	-	TRBV7-9	TRBJ1-5	TGTGCCAGCATCCCTAACAGGGAGCTTAGCAATCAGCCCCAGCATTTT	CASIPNRELSNQPQHF
-	-	TRBV2	TRBJ1-4	TGTGCCTTCTCAGGGACATTTTCTGAAAAACTGTTTTTT	CAFSGTFSEKLFF
-	-	TRBV7-3	TRBJ2-3	TGTGCCAGCAGCCCCCCAGCGACAGATACGCAGTATTTT	CASSPPATDTQYF
-	once	TRBV4-3	TRBJ2-7	TGCGCCAGCAGCCCCGGGACTGCGACTTACGAGCAGTACTTC	CASSPGTATYEQYF
TRBD1	once	TRBV27	TRBJ1-2	TGTGCCAGCAGTCAGGGGACAGCCAACTATGGCTACACCTTC	CASSQGTANYGYTF
-	-	TRBV30	TRBJ1-5	TGTGCCTGGTCACAGGGTCAGCGTCAGCCCCAGCATTTT	CAWSQGQRQPQHF
-	-	TRBV3-1/TRBV3-2	TRBJ2-2	TGTGCCAGCAGCCAATCCCGCCGGGTAGCGCCAAACACCGGGGAGCTGTTTTTT	CASSQSRRVAPNTGELFF
TRBD2	-	TRBV6-2/TRBV6-3	TRBJ2-1	TGTGCCAGCAGTTCCTTAGCGGGGGGGCGGTACAATGAGCAGTTCTTC	CASSSLAGGRYNEQFF
TRBD2	-	TRBV27	TRBJ2-7	TGTGCCAGCAGTTTGCAGACTAGCGTCGAGCAGTACTTC	CASSLQTSVEQYF
TRBD1	-	TRBV2	TRBJ1-4	TGTGCCAGCAGGGCCGGACAGGGACTGAATGAAAAACTGTTTTTT	CASRAGQGLNEKLFF
-	-	TRBV12-3/TRBV12-4	TRBJ1-2	TGTGCCAGCAGTTTTCTAGGGGATGGCTACACCTTC	CASSFLGDGYTF
TRBD1	-	TRBV27	TRBJ2-7	TGTGCCAGCAGTTTATCCGGGACAGGGGAAGGGGAGCAGTACTTC	CASSLSGTGEGEQYF
-	-	TRBV2	TRBJ2-3	TGTGCCAGCAGTGGATGGTGGACGGGGGATACGCAGTATTTT	CASSGWWTGDTQYF
-	-	TRBV9	TRBJ1-3	TGTGCCAGCAGCCTGTACTCCGGGACACCTGGAAACACCATATATTTT	CASSLYSGTPGNTIYF
-	-	TRBV4-1	TRBJ2-5	TGCGCCAGCAGCCAAGATCCAGCCAGGGTGGGAGAGACCCAGTACTTC	CASSQDPARVGETQYF
TRBD1	-	TRBV19	TRBJ1-6	TGTGCCAGTAGTGGGACAGCTAATTCACCCCTCCACTTT	CASSGTANSPLHF
TRBD1	once	TRBV7-2	TRBJ2-1	TGTGCCAGCAGCCGCGGGACAGGGGGGACCAATGAGCAGTTCTTC	CASSRGTGGTNEQFF
TRBD1	-	TRBV7-9	TRBJ1-4	TGTGCCAGCAGCCAAATAGGGACAGGCCCTAATGAAAAACTGTTTTTT	CASSQIGTGPNEKLFF
-	-	TRBV27	TRBJ2-2	TGTGCCAGCAGTCCTCGCCAGGTATACGGGGAGCTGTTTTTT	CASSPRQVYGELFF
TRBD2	-	TRBV11-2	TRBJ2-7	TGTGCCAGCAGCTTAGCCGGACTAGTTGAGGTCGAGCAGTACTTC	CASSLAGLVEVEQYF
TRBD1	-	TRBV19	TRBJ1-5	TGTGCCAGTAGTATATGGACAGGAAATGTTGTCAATCAGCCCCAGCATTTT	CASSIWTGNVVNQPQHF
-	-	TRBV15	TRBJ2-7	TGTGCCACCAGCAGAGAGACGGACAGCGTGAACGAGCAGTACTTC	CATSRETDSVNEQYF
-	-	TRBV4-3	TRBJ2-3	TGCGCCAGCAGCCCGGGGCAGGGGCCCTTCACAGATACGCAGTATTTT	CASSPGQGPFTDTQYF
TRBD1	-	TRBV7-6	TRBJ2-1	TGTGCCAGCAGCCCCGAAATTGGACAGGGGATCGCCAATGAGCAGTTCTTC	CASSPEIGQGIANEQFF
TRBD2	-	TRBV9	TRBJ2-4	TGTGCCAGCAGCGTAGGCGGGGGGGCGTACATTCAGTACTTC	CASSVGGGAYIQYF
-	-	TRBV6-5	TRBJ1-2	TGTGCCAGCAGTTACGACAGCCAGTCTTTAGGTGGCTACACCTTC	CASSYDSQSLGGYTF
-	-	TRBV6-2/TRBV6-3	TRBJ2-7	TGTGCCAGCAGTTACCCGGACCGGGGGAGCGCTTACGAGCAGTACTTC	CASSYPDRGSAYEQYF
-	-	TRBV15	TRBJ2-7	TGTGCCACCAGCAGAGATCAGGGGCCCGTCTACGAGCAGTACTTC	CATSRDQGPVYEQYF
-	-	TRBV6-5	TRBJ2-3	TGTGCCAGCAGTTCCCAGGGATTAATCACAGATACGCAGTATTTT	CASSSQGLITDTQYF
TRBD1	-	TRBV5-1	TRBJ1-2	TGCGCCAGCAGCTTGGGACAGGGTTCCTATGGCTACACCTTC	CASSLGQGSYGYTF
TRBD2	-	TRBV6-5	TRBJ2-1	TGTGCCAGCAGAAGCGGGGGGGCTTGGAATGAGCAGTTCTTC	CASRSGGAWNEQFF
TRBD2	-	TRBV2	TRBJ2-3	TGTGCCAGCAGGGAGGGGACTAGCGGGGTCACAGATACGCAGTATTTT	CASREGTSGVTDTQYF
-	few	TRBV27	TRBJ1-6	TGTGCCAGCAGTTTATATGGGGCAGCCAATTCACCCCTCCACTTT	CASSLYGAANSPLHF
-	-	TRBV9	TRBJ2-6	TGTGCCAGCAGCGTATGGGCAGGGGAGTCTCGACACTCTGGGGCCAACGTCCTGACTTTC	CASSVWAGESRHSGANVLTF
TRBD1	-	TRBV2	TRBJ2-7	TGTGCCAGCAGTCGGGACAGGGAAGGCGAGCAGTACTTC	CASSRDREGEQYF
-	-	TRBV20-1	TRBJ2-3	TGCAGTGCAGTAGACACAGATACGCAGTATTTT	CSAVDTDTQYF
-	-	TRBV27	TRBJ2-1	TGTGCCAGCACGGGATTTTACAATGAGCAGTTCTTC	CASTGFYNEQFF
TRBD1	-	TRBV15	TRBJ2-7	TGTGCCACCAGCAGAGCACTCCGGGACAGGGCTTACTTC	CATSRALRDRAYF